This entry is about one T cell receptor beta chain. This entry belongs to a study of blood T cell repertoires in COVID-19. Study background: The analysed material was cDNA or gDNA that came from T cells, B-cell-depleted T cells, or PBMCs.

Per the authors' pipeline: Estimation of nucleated cell counts was performed using reference gene primer amplification. Sequencing was performed with immunoSEQ multiplex PCR; in TCRdb, only in-frame clones are kept and a portion is missing. V and J calls and clone size follow that table, whereas D and trimming were derived from the DNA. The sample yields about 180,000 clones, 88% seen once. Germline-derived CDR1 and CDR2 are LNHDA and SQIVND (reference sequence). CDR3 length: 12 amino acids. V trimming: 10 bases; J trimming: 3 bases; junction bases outside the gene matches: 4. The source is a woman aged 30 to 39 with acute or convalescent COVID-19. J is TRBJ1-2 and V is TRBV19; 8 bases match TRBD1. Sequencing used peripheral blood. The CDR3 region has the DNA TGTGCCACGAAGACAGGGGACTATGGCTACACCTTC. Translation gives CATKTGDYGYTF.